This T cell receptor (beta chain) was sequenced during a study of Ad26.COV2.S vaccination and SARS-CoV-2 variants. Whole-study results and caveats: The authors reported substantial breadth in spike-specific CD8+ and CD4+ T cell responses after vaccination.

Germline V gene lookup returns CDR1 SGHRS and CDR2 YFSETQ. Unmatched junction bases numbered 8, after V lost 4 bases and J lost 9 bases. CDR3 length: 14 residues. Measured with immunoSEQ multiplex PCR; TCRdb has only the in-frame clones, and not every one. The data hold about 440,000 clones, with around 90% observed a single time. Noted treatment: about 20 received Ad26.COV2.S at low or high dose, single or two shots; roughly five received placebo; per-sample allocation not given. Sampling happened 63 days after the first vaccine or placebo injection. Notes on this clone: No antigen is known for it.

The sample was peripheral blood, taken in a trial of Ad26.COV2.S vaccine versus placebo. The chain has TRBV5-1 and TRBJ2-4; 9 bases match TRBD1. The source of this sequence is a person aged 18-65 years who received the Ad26.COV2.S COVID-19 vaccine or a placebo. The chain's CDR3 is CASSEGQGGSIQYF. In DNA, the CDR3 is TGCGCCAGCAGCGAGGGACAGGGAGGTAGCATTCAGTACTTC.